This TCR beta chain was sequenced in a study of T cell responses to AZD1222 COVID-19 vaccine. Sequencing was performed with immunoSEQ multiplex PCR; in TCRdb, only in-frame clones are kept and a portion is missing. The data contain around 180,000 clones, about 86% of them singletons. The germline V and J ends were trimmed by 1 base and 0 bases, with 4 bases remaining between them. This CDR3 is 15 amino acids long. In germline, CDR1 is MGHRA, CDR2 YSYEKL. As to this clone: Its antigen is not identified.

Study outcomes and limitations: An increase in Spike-specific TCR breadth and depth was observed after two AZD1222 doses. No repertoire was sampled before or during the peak T cell response, only after it. CD4 TCRs linked to vaccination spanned spike, dominating at 160-218 and 743-854.

The chain recombines TRBV4-1 with TRBJ2-6; no clear D. The clonotype comes from an adult in good health. The specimen was peripheral blood, collected on day 0 of AZD1222 vaccination. The CDR3 loop reads CASSQGNSGANVLTF. The CDR3 nucleotides read TGCGCCAGCAGCCAAGGGAACTCTGGGGCCAACGTCCTGACTTTC.